The rows below give T cell receptor beta chains drawn from one sample of a study of T-cell memory formation after mild COVID-19. Via MiXCR, TCRdb re-called the 5' RACE reads, giving one row per CDR3 protein. The repertoire has about 400,000 distinct CDR3 sequences, 20% to 25% of them found once; the top ten carry under 15%. The specimen sequenced was PBMCs or a T cell subset sorted from them (not recorded which). These receptors were obtained from an adult woman who had mild COVID-19 (a few samples of this study predate the infection). Cell type and time point are not known. The CDR3 runs from the conserved cysteine through the conserved F or W. The D gene is left open where the match is weak. Clone size is stated in some rows and not others, as once, few, many or a class when expanded.

CDR3 protein: CASSLYGHQETQYF
CDR3 DNA: TGTGCCAGCAGCTTATACGGTCATCAAGAGACCCAGTACTTC
D gene: NA
clone size: NA
J gene: TRBJ2-5
V gene: TRBV7-2

CDR3 protein: CASSRTGTQFSGNTIYF
CDR3 DNA: TGTGCCAGCAGCAGAACAGGGACCCAATTCTCTGGAAACACCATATATTTT
D gene: NA
clone size: few
J gene: TRBJ1-3
V gene: TRBV11-2

CDR3 protein: CASSQTGDYLTDTQYF
CDR3 DNA: TGTGCCAGCAGCCAAACAGGGGACTACCTCACAGATACGCAGTATTTT
D gene: NA
clone size: NA
J gene: TRBJ2-3
V gene: TRBV6-6

CDR3 protein: CASTRTSVSTDTQYF
CDR3 DNA: TGTGCCAGCACCCGGACTAGCGTCAGCACAGATACGCAGTATTTT
D gene: TRBD2
clone size: NA
J gene: TRBJ2-3
V gene: TRBV3-1

CDR3 protein: CASRGFSGPPDTQYF
CDR3 DNA: TGCGCCAGCAGGGGATTTAGCGGTCCCCCTGATACGCAGTATTTT
D gene: NA
clone size: NA
J gene: TRBJ2-3
V gene: TRBV5-1

CDR3 protein: CATRDGNTEAFF
CDR3 DNA: TGTGCCACCAGGGACGGGAACACTGAAGCTTTCTTT
D gene: NA
clone size: few
J gene: TRBJ1-1
V gene: TRBV24-1

CDR3 protein: CASSLDGKGTDTQYF
CDR3 DNA: TGCGCCAGCAGCTTGGATGGAAAAGGCACAGATACGCAGTATTTT
D gene: NA
clone size: NA
J gene: TRBJ2-3
V gene: TRBV5-1

CDR3 protein: CASSLRTSGGPANTGELFF
CDR3 DNA: TGCGCCAGCAGCTTGCGAACTAGCGGGGGGCCCGCGAACACCGGGGAGCTGTTTTTT
D gene: TRBD2
clone size: few
J gene: TRBJ2-2
V gene: TRBV5-1

CDR3 protein: CSVEVDSGASRFPYEQYF
CDR3 DNA: TGCAGCGTTGAAGTCGATTCAGGTGCCAGTCGTTTCCCCTACGAGCAGTACTTC
D gene: NA
clone size: once
J gene: TRBJ2-7
V gene: TRBV29-1

CDR3 protein: CASSQGRGLADNEQFF
CDR3 DNA: TGCGCCAGCAGCCAAGGTCGGGGACTAGCGGACAATGAGCAGTTCTTC
D gene: TRBD2
clone size: NA
J gene: TRBJ2-1
V gene: TRBV4-3

CDR3 protein: CASSPGPLRASGNTIYF
CDR3 DNA: TGTGCCAGCTCACCGGGACCTCTTCGGGCTTCTGGAAACACCATATATTTT
D gene: NA
clone size: NA
J gene: TRBJ1-3
V gene: TRBV18

CDR3 protein: CASSYVERGLNTEAFF
CDR3 DNA: TGTGCCAGCAGTTACGTCGAGAGAGGGTTAAACACTGAAGCTTTCTTT
D gene: NA
clone size: NA
J gene: TRBJ1-1
V gene: TRBV6-2/TRBV6-3

CDR3 protein: CASSPSSWAQETQYF
CDR3 DNA: TGTGCCAGCAGCCCGTCGTCGTGGGCTCAAGAGACCCAGTACTTC
D gene: NA
clone size: few
J gene: TRBJ2-5
V gene: TRBV7-9

CDR3 protein: CASSFTNSGGSYNEQFF
CDR3 DNA: TGCGCCAGCAGCTTCACAAATAGCGGGGGGTCCTACAATGAGCAGTTCTTC
D gene: TRBD2
clone size: NA
J gene: TRBJ2-1
V gene: TRBV5-1

CDR3 protein: CASSSTSGSYNEQFF
CDR3 DNA: TGTGCCAGCAGTTCGACTAGCGGGTCCTACAATGAGCAGTTCTTC
D gene: TRBD2
clone size: NA
J gene: TRBJ2-1
V gene: TRBV7-9

CDR3 protein: CASSLDPRETQYF
CDR3 DNA: TGTGCCAGCAGCTTAGATCCCCGGGAGACCCAGTACTTC
D gene: NA
clone size: few
J gene: TRBJ2-5
V gene: TRBV7-2

CDR3 protein: CASSYSGGPYEQYF
CDR3 DNA: TGTGCCAGCAGTTACTCGGGGGGGCCCTACGAGCAGTACTTC
D gene: NA
clone size: few
J gene: TRBJ2-7
V gene: TRBV6-5

CDR3 protein: CASRGFGTGGLYEQYF
CDR3 DNA: TGTGCCAGCAGGGGGTTTGGCACCGGGGGGCTCTACGAGCAGTACTTC
D gene: NA
clone size: NA
J gene: TRBJ2-7
V gene: TRBV11-2

CDR3 protein: CASSSGQGRDEQYF
CDR3 DNA: TGCGCCAGCAGCTCCGGACAGGGCCGCGACGAGCAGTACTTC
D gene: TRBD1
clone size: NA
J gene: TRBJ2-7
V gene: TRBV4-1

CDR3 protein: CSARDGYEQYF
CDR3 DNA: TGCAGTGCTAGGGATGGTTACGAGCAGTACTTC
D gene: NA
clone size: few
J gene: TRBJ2-7
V gene: TRBV20-1

CDR3 protein: CATYVPGANVLTF
CDR3 DNA: TGTGCCACCTACGTCCCTGGGGCCAACGTCCTGACTTTC
D gene: NA
clone size: NA
J gene: TRBJ2-6
V gene: TRBV24-1

CDR3 protein: CATRDTGTQYF
CDR3 DNA: TGTGCCACCAGGGACACCGGTACGCAGTATTTT
D gene: NA
clone size: NA
J gene: TRBJ2-3
V gene: TRBV24-1

CDR3 protein: CAWSEDSYEQYF
CDR3 DNA: TGTGCCTGGAGTGAGGATTCCTACGAGCAGTACTTC
D gene: NA
clone size: NA
J gene: TRBJ2-7
V gene: TRBV30

CDR3 protein: CASSPTGRGEQYF
CDR3 DNA: TGTGCCAGCAGCCCAACAGGGCGGGGAGAGCAGTACTTC
D gene: NA
clone size: many
J gene: TRBJ2-7
V gene: TRBV12-3/TRBV12-4